These T cell receptor beta chains were read from a single sample in a study of cytomegalovirus exposure and HLA in healthy donors. TCRdb's copy holds only in-frame clones and misses some; the assay was immunoSEQ multiplex PCR. This table holds roughly 150,000 clones, 73% found once. The sequenced sample consisted of PBMCs. The receptor set was obtained from a woman between 18 and 30 years old in good health and CMV-seronegative. Each CDR3 is given with its conserved first and last residue. The D gene is left open where the match is weak. Part of the rows lack a size; the others show once, few, many or a class for expanded clones.

DNA: TGTGCCAGCAGCGTTGGTAATCTAAAGCAGTATTTT
CDR3: CASSVGNLKQYF
J: TRBJ2-3
V: TRBV9
D: NA
size: NA

DNA: TGTGCCAGCAGCTTGAAGACAGGGAGAGGCTTGGGAGGGGCCAACGTCCTGACTTTC
CDR3: CASSLKTGRGLGGANVLTF
J: TRBJ2-6
V: TRBV5-6
D: TRBD1
size: NA

DNA: TGTGCCTGGGCCCTGGACAGGGTACGGGATACGCAGTATTTT
CDR3: CAWALDRVRDTQYF
J: TRBJ2-3
V: TRBV30
D: TRBD1
size: once

DNA: TGTGCCAGCAGTCGAAACGTGTACGCGGGAGAGGGCTACACCTTC
CDR3: CASSRNVYAGEGYTF
J: TRBJ1-2
V: TRBV14
D: NA
size: NA

DNA: TGTGCCAGCAGACTGGGAAGACAGGGTGAAGGAAGCACCGGGGAGCTGTTTTTT
CDR3: CASRLGRQGEGSTGELFF
J: TRBJ2-2
V: TRBV7-8
D: TRBD1
size: NA

DNA: TGTGCCAGCAGCTTCAACTGGGTAGCAGAGACCCAGTACTTC
CDR3: CASSFNWVAETQYF
J: TRBJ2-5
V: TRBV7-2
D: NA
size: once

DNA: TGTGCCAGCAGCGGACAGGGGAGTCATGGCTACACCTTC
CDR3: CASSGQGSHGYTF
J: TRBJ1-2
V: TRBV7-2
D: TRBD1
size: few

DNA: TGTGCCAGCAGTTACTCGAGGCGGTCGAGCGAGCAGTACTTC
CDR3: CASSYSRRSSEQYF
J: TRBJ2-7
V: TRBV6-5
D: NA
size: once

DNA: TGTGCCAGCAGCCATGGGCGGGGGGCTGGCTATGGCTACACCTTC
CDR3: CASSHGRGAGYGYTF
J: TRBJ1-2
V: TRBV13
D: NA
size: NA

DNA: TGTGCCAGCAGCTCACTTTTTCTTCAGCCCCAGCATTTT
CDR3: CASSSLFLQPQHF
J: TRBJ1-5
V: TRBV7-2
D: NA
size: NA

DNA: TGTGCCAGCAGTGAAGCGCTTGGACAGAAAGAGACCCAGTACTTC
CDR3: CASSEALGQKETQYF
J: TRBJ2-5
V: TRBV2
D: NA
size: NA

DNA: TGTGCCAGCAGCCTAAAGACAGGAGCTAACTATGGCTACACCTTC
CDR3: CASSLKTGANYGYTF
J: TRBJ1-2
V: TRBV5-4
D: NA
size: NA

DNA: TGTGCCAGCAGCTTAGGTAGCGGCTCAAATCAGCCCCAGCATTTT
CDR3: CASSLGSGSNQPQHF
J: TRBJ1-5
V: TRBV7-2
D: NA
size: NA

DNA: TGTGCCAGCAACCACGACAGGCCGTTGAGCACTGAAGCTTTCTTT
CDR3: CASNHDRPLSTEAFF
J: TRBJ1-1
V: TRBV7-7
D: NA
size: NA

DNA: TGTGCCAGCAGCCTACCCGGGACTAGCGGGAAGAGTGAGCAGTTCTTC
CDR3: CASSLPGTSGKSEQFF
J: TRBJ2-1
V: TRBV5-6
D: TRBD2
size: NA

DNA: TGTGCCAGCAGCTTAGGGACTAGCGGGAGTTCCTACAATGAGCAGTTCTTC
CDR3: CASSLGTSGSSYNEQFF
J: TRBJ2-1
V: TRBV7-7
D: TRBD2
size: NA

DNA: TGTGCCAGCTCGGACAGGAGTTCTAACTATGGCTACACCTTC
CDR3: CASSDRSSNYGYTF
J: TRBJ1-2
V: TRBV18
D: TRBD1
size: NA

DNA: TGTGCCAGCTCGAACGGAGGGATGTCTGGAAACACCATATATTTT
CDR3: CASSNGGMSGNTIYF
J: TRBJ1-3
V: TRBV28
D: NA
size: NA

DNA: TGTGCCAGCAGCTTAGATCAAGCGGGTTCAAGCTCTGGAAACACCATATATTTT
CDR3: CASSLDQAGSSSGNTIYF
J: TRBJ1-3
V: TRBV11-3
D: NA
size: NA

DNA: TGTGCCAGCAGCTTAAGTAGTGGTCTTTTGAACACTGAAGCTTTCTTT
CDR3: CASSLSSGLLNTEAFF
J: TRBJ1-1
V: TRBV7-8
D: NA
size: NA

DNA: TGTGCCAGCAGTTACCCCGTCTCTGGGGCCAACGTCCTGACTTTC
CDR3: CASSYPVSGANVLTF
J: TRBJ2-6
V: TRBV6-6
D: NA
size: few

DNA: TGTGCCAGCAGCCCCCACCCAGCGGGCAATCCTTACAATGAGCAGTTCTTC
CDR3: CASSPHPAGNPYNEQFF
J: TRBJ2-1
V: TRBV7-6
D: NA
size: once

DNA: TGTGCCAGCAGCCAGTTCCGAGGGGACAAAGAGACCCAGTACTTC
CDR3: CASSQFRGDKETQYF
J: TRBJ2-5
V: TRBV7-9
D: NA
size: NA

DNA: TGTGCCAGCACCGCCCCAAGCGGGAAGCAGTTCTTC
CDR3: CASTAPSGKQFF
J: TRBJ2-1
V: TRBV6-5
D: TRBD2
size: NA

DNA: TGCGCCAGCAGCTTGGAATCACCAACTAGCTATGGCTACACCTTC
CDR3: CASSLESPTSYGYTF
J: TRBJ1-2
V: TRBV5-1
D: NA
size: NA

DNA: TGTGCCAGCAGCGTTTCACAGGAGAACTATGGCTACACCTTC
CDR3: CASSVSQENYGYTF
J: TRBJ1-2
V: TRBV9
D: NA
size: few

DNA: TGTGCCAGCAGTTACTTACGGGATAGCAATCAGCCCCAGCATTTT
CDR3: CASSYLRDSNQPQHF
J: TRBJ1-5
V: TRBV6-6
D: NA
size: few

DNA: TGTGCCAGCAGTTCACCGAAAGGGGGGGTCAATCAGCCCCAGCATTTT
CDR3: CASSSPKGGVNQPQHF
J: TRBJ1-5
V: TRBV6-5
D: NA
size: NA

DNA: TGTGCCAGCAGCGTTACTAGCACAGATACGCAGTATTTT
CDR3: CASSVTSTDTQYF
J: TRBJ2-3
V: TRBV11-2
D: NA
size: NA

DNA: TGTGCCAGCAGCGACCCGACAGGGGGCACTGGGGCCAACGTCCTGACTTTC
CDR3: CASSDPTGGTGANVLTF
J: TRBJ2-6
V: TRBV9
D: TRBD1
size: few

DNA: TGTGCCAGCAGTTCTACGCCCCGTATGGTCGCTGAAGCTTTCTTT
CDR3: CASSSTPRMVAEAFF
J: TRBJ1-1
V: TRBV28
D: NA
size: NA